A selection of T cell receptor beta chains follows, all from one sample in a study of cytomegalovirus exposure and HLA in healthy donors. TCRdb's copy holds only in-frame clones and misses some; the assay was immunoSEQ multiplex PCR. The sample totals some 84,000 clones. Specimen: PBMCs. These receptors originate from a man between 45 and 60 years old in good health and CMV-seronegative. CDR3s include the opening cysteine and the closing phenylalanine or tryptophan. The D gene is left open where the match is weak.

j_call: TRBJ1-5; v_call: TRBV27; d_call: TRBD1; cdr3_nt: TGTGCCAGCAGTCCTAGGGACAGGGGTAACAATCAGCCCCAGCATTTT; cdr3_aa: CASSPRDRGNNQPQHF
j_call: TRBJ2-5; v_call: TRBV15; d_call: NA; cdr3_nt: TGTGCCACCAGCGAGGAGTACCAAGAGACCCAGTACTTC; cdr3_aa: CATSEEYQETQYF
j_call: TRBJ2-2; v_call: TRBV4-3; d_call: TRBD2; cdr3_nt: TGCGCCAGCAGCCCACTAGCGGGACCAGGGGTCGGGGAGCTGTTTTTT; cdr3_aa: CASSPLAGPGVGELFF
j_call: TRBJ1-1; v_call: TRBV5-4; d_call: TRBD1; cdr3_nt: TGTGCCAGCAGCTTGGGGGACAGGGACACTGAAGCTTTCTTT; cdr3_aa: CASSLGDRDTEAFF
j_call: TRBJ2-5; v_call: TRBV13; d_call: TRBD1; cdr3_nt: TGTGCCAGCAGCAACGAAAGGGGGGACAGGGGCCCTTCGTACCAAGAGACCCAGTACTTC; cdr3_aa: CASSNERGDRGPSYQETQYF
j_call: TRBJ2-7; v_call: TRBV11-2; d_call: NA; cdr3_nt: TGTGCCAGCAGCTTAGATGGGAGTTCCGTCTACGAGCAGTACTTC; cdr3_aa: CASSLDGSSVYEQYF
j_call: TRBJ2-7; v_call: TRBV6-5; d_call: NA; cdr3_nt: TGTGCCAGCAGTTACTCACACACCTCCTACGAGCAGTACTTC; cdr3_aa: CASSYSHTSYEQYF
j_call: TRBJ2-7; v_call: TRBV9; d_call: NA; cdr3_nt: TGTGCCAGCAGCGTAGGGGGGGGACAAATATACGAGCAGTACTTC; cdr3_aa: CASSVGGGQIYEQYF
j_call: TRBJ2-2; v_call: TRBV5-4; d_call: TRBD1; cdr3_nt: TGTGCCAGCAGCTCCCGGGACAGGGTGGCCGGGGAGCTGTTTTTT; cdr3_aa: CASSSRDRVAGELFF
j_call: TRBJ2-4; v_call: TRBV6-5; d_call: TRBD1; cdr3_nt: TGTGCCAGCAGGTCCGGGACAGGGATTCACATTCAGTACTTC; cdr3_aa: CASRSGTGIHIQYF
j_call: TRBJ1-2; v_call: TRBV29-1; d_call: TRBD1; cdr3_nt: TGCAGCGTTGAAAGGTTTGGGACAGGGGAGGTTAGTGGCTACACCTTC; cdr3_aa: CSVERFGTGEVSGYTF
j_call: TRBJ1-5; v_call: TRBV2; d_call: NA; cdr3_nt: TGTGCCAGCAGGGAGGACAGTGGCAATCAGCCCCAGCATTTT; cdr3_aa: CASREDSGNQPQHF
j_call: TRBJ1-1; v_call: TRBV10-3; d_call: NA; cdr3_nt: TGTGCCATCAAACTAGGGATGAACACTGAAGCTTTCTTT; cdr3_aa: CAIKLGMNTEAFF
j_call: TRBJ2-3; v_call: TRBV5-1; d_call: NA; cdr3_nt: TGCGCCAGCAGCTTGGGGGCGGGGTGGAGCACAGATACGCAGTATTTT; cdr3_aa: CASSLGAGWSTDTQYF
j_call: TRBJ1-1; v_call: TRBV6-5; d_call: NA; cdr3_nt: TGTGCCAGCAGTTACTCCAAGAACACTGAAGCTTTCTTT; cdr3_aa: CASSYSKNTEAFF
j_call: TRBJ2-2; v_call: TRBV28; d_call: NA; cdr3_nt: TGTGCCAGCAGTTTAGGGGGAGGCGGGGAGCTGTTTTTT; cdr3_aa: CASSLGGGGELFF
j_call: TRBJ2-7; v_call: TRBV6-6; d_call: TRBD1; cdr3_nt: TGTGCCAGCAGTTACGGACAGGGTTCCTACGAGCAGTACTTC; cdr3_aa: CASSYGQGSYEQYF
j_call: TRBJ2-4; v_call: TRBV4-3; d_call: TRBD2; cdr3_nt: TGCGCCAGCAGCCAAGTCGTGCCTAGCGGGACGGAAAACATTCAGTACTTC; cdr3_aa: CASSQVVPSGTENIQYF
j_call: TRBJ2-2; v_call: TRBV5-4; d_call: TRBD1; cdr3_nt: TGTGCCAGCAGCTTCCCTTCACAGGGGGCCGGGGAGCTGTTTTTT; cdr3_aa: CASSFPSQGAGELFF
j_call: TRBJ1-4; v_call: TRBV28; d_call: NA; cdr3_nt: TGTGCCAGCAGTTGGACAGCCAGTATTAATGAAAAACTGTTTTTT; cdr3_aa: CASSWTASINEKLFF
j_call: TRBJ2-7; v_call: TRBV19; d_call: TRBD1; cdr3_nt: TGTGCCAGTAGTATATTGGGCGTGGACAGGGGATACGAGCAGTACTTC; cdr3_aa: CASSILGVDRGYEQYF
j_call: TRBJ2-7; v_call: TRBV5-6; d_call: NA; cdr3_nt: TGTGCCAGCAGGACAGTCTCAACCTACGAGCAGTACTTC; cdr3_aa: CASRTVSTYEQYF
j_call: TRBJ2-3; v_call: TRBV4-3; d_call: TRBD2; cdr3_nt: TGCGCCAGCAGCCAAGTGGTAGCGGGGGGCACAGATACGCAGTATTTT; cdr3_aa: CASSQVVAGGTDTQYF
j_call: TRBJ1-2; v_call: TRBV6-6; d_call: NA; cdr3_nt: TGTGCCAGCAGTTACGACGGAGGAATCCGGCCCTACACCTTC; cdr3_aa: CASSYDGGIRPYTF
j_call: TRBJ2-5; v_call: TRBV6-5; d_call: NA; cdr3_nt: TGTGCCAGCAGTTACACATTAACCTCGGAGACCCAGTACTTC; cdr3_aa: CASSYTLTSETQYF
j_call: TRBJ1-2; v_call: TRBV4-2; d_call: NA; cdr3_nt: TGTGCCTGCAGCCACGAAACAGGCCTTAACTATGGCTACACCTTC; cdr3_aa: CACSHETGLNYGYTF
j_call: TRBJ1-2; v_call: TRBV28; d_call: NA; cdr3_nt: TGTGCCAGCAGTAAACAAAACTATGGCTACACCTTC; cdr3_aa: CASSKQNYGYTF
j_call: TRBJ2-1; v_call: TRBV18; d_call: TRBD2; cdr3_nt: TGTGCCAGCTCACCCGGGGGAGGGCGCGAGCAGTTCTTC; cdr3_aa: CASSPGGGREQFF
j_call: TRBJ1-2; v_call: TRBV27; d_call: TRBD1; cdr3_nt: TGTGCCAGCAGTTTGGCAGGGGGCTTAAGCTATGGCTACACCTTC; cdr3_aa: CASSLAGGLSYGYTF
j_call: TRBJ2-7; v_call: TRBV5-1; d_call: TRBD1; cdr3_nt: TGCGCCAGCAGCTATGGACAGGGGGTATCCTACGAGCAGTACTTC; cdr3_aa: CASSYGQGVSYEQYF
j_call: TRBJ1-6; v_call: TRBV28; d_call: NA; cdr3_nt: TGTGCCAGCAGACAGCATAATTCACCCCTCCACTTT; cdr3_aa: CASRQHNSPLHF
j_call: TRBJ2-5; v_call: TRBV28; d_call: TRBD2; cdr3_nt: TGTGCCACCTTAGCGGGACACCAAGAGACCCAGTACTTC; cdr3_aa: CATLAGHQETQYF
j_call: TRBJ2-7; v_call: TRBV19; d_call: TRBD2; cdr3_nt: TGTGCCAGTACCAACCCTAGCGGGGTAGCGGGGGATCTGTCTTACGAGCAGTACTTC; cdr3_aa: CASTNPSGVAGDLSYEQYF
j_call: TRBJ2-7; v_call: TRBV28; d_call: TRBD2; cdr3_nt: TGTGCCAGCAGGCCCGCTAGCGGGGGGGCCGCCTACGAGCAGTACTTC; cdr3_aa: CASRPASGGAAYEQYF
j_call: TRBJ2-7; v_call: TRBV5-1; d_call: NA; cdr3_nt: TGCGCCAGCAGCTTCTACAGGGCCTCCTACGAGCAGTACTTC; cdr3_aa: CASSFYRASYEQYF
j_call: TRBJ1-5; v_call: TRBV10-3; d_call: NA; cdr3_nt: TGTGCCATCAGTCAGGGACTGCGCAATCAGCCCCAGCATTTT; cdr3_aa: CAISQGLRNQPQHF
j_call: TRBJ2-3; v_call: TRBV5-1; d_call: NA; cdr3_nt: TGCGCCAGCAGCTTGCAGGGCAACACAGATACGCAGTATTTT; cdr3_aa: CASSLQGNTDTQYF
j_call: TRBJ1-1; v_call: TRBV6-5; d_call: NA; cdr3_nt: TGTGCCAGCAGTTACGGGGGAGGGAGCACTGAAGCTTTCTTT; cdr3_aa: CASSYGGGSTEAFF
j_call: TRBJ2-7; v_call: TRBV9; d_call: NA; cdr3_nt: TGTGCCAGCAGCGGCCTACACGGAGACTACGAGCAGTACTTC; cdr3_aa: CASSGLHGDYEQYF
j_call: TRBJ1-6; v_call: TRBV5-5; d_call: TRBD1; cdr3_nt: TGTGCCAGCAGCTTGTTTGGGGGGACAGGGGATAATTCACCCCTCCACTTT; cdr3_aa: CASSLFGGTGDNSPLHF
j_call: TRBJ1-1; v_call: TRBV29-1; d_call: NA; cdr3_nt: TGCAGCGTTGTGGTTGGGGGGGTCAGTGAAGCTTTCTTT; cdr3_aa: CSVVVGGVSEAFF
j_call: TRBJ1-5; v_call: TRBV10-3; d_call: NA; cdr3_nt: TGTGCCATCAGTAGTAGACAGACTAGCAATCAGCCCCAGCATTTT; cdr3_aa: CAISSRQTSNQPQHF
j_call: TRBJ2-2; v_call: TRBV7-3; d_call: TRBD1; cdr3_nt: TGTGCCAGCAGCACGGACAGGGGGAACACCGGGGAGCTGTTTTTT; cdr3_aa: CASSTDRGNTGELFF
j_call: TRBJ1-2; v_call: TRBV29-1; d_call: TRBD1; cdr3_nt: TGCAGCGTTCAGGGGGATTGGGGCTATGGCTACACCTTC; cdr3_aa: CSVQGDWGYGYTF
j_call: TRBJ1-1; v_call: TRBV5-4; d_call: NA; cdr3_nt: TGTGCCAGCAGCTTGGACAGGGCAAACACTGAAGCTTTCTTT; cdr3_aa: CASSLDRANTEAFF
j_call: TRBJ2-6; v_call: TRBV29-1; d_call: TRBD1; cdr3_nt: TGCAGCGTTGCTTCAGGGGGCGCCTACTCTGGGGCCAACGTCCTGACTTTC; cdr3_aa: CSVASGGAYSGANVLTF
j_call: TRBJ1-1; v_call: TRBV6-5; d_call: TRBD1; cdr3_nt: TGTGCCAGCAGTTACCCAGGGGGGACTGAAGCTTTCTTT; cdr3_aa: CASSYPGGTEAFF
j_call: TRBJ2-6; v_call: TRBV5-5; d_call: NA; cdr3_nt: TGTGCCAGCAGTCGAGCTCGTCTCTCCGGGGCCAACGTCCTGACTTTC; cdr3_aa: CASSRARLSGANVLTF
j_call: TRBJ2-7; v_call: TRBV9; d_call: NA; cdr3_nt: TGTGCCGGCAGCGTAGTGGGAACAGCGGGTCCCTACGAGCAGTACTTC; cdr3_aa: CAGSVVGTAGPYEQYF
j_call: TRBJ2-2; v_call: TRBV5-6; d_call: TRBD2; cdr3_nt: TGTGCCAGCAGTCTAATGAGCGGGAGCACCGGGGAGCTGTTTTTT; cdr3_aa: CASSLMSGSTGELFF